The 14 T cell receptor beta chains reported below all come from one sample, sequenced in a study of cytomegalovirus exposure and HLA in healthy donors. A multiplex PCR was run with 60 Vbeta primers and 13 Jbeta primers. Method: immunoSEQ multiplex PCR; TCRdb's copy keeps in-frame clones and lacks some. The sample gives 100,000 to 150,000 clones, roughly a tenth of which show up once; 4.6% is in the top ten. The source material was PBMCs. The receptor source for this set is a woman between 18 and 29 years old in good health and CMV-seropositive.

As to this clone: This same CDR3 is encoded by further DNA sequences in the sample. V usage is TRBV6-5 and J usage is TRBJ1-5; D remains unclear. Trimming stripped 4 bases from V and 0 bases from J, with 10 bases between. CDR1 is MNHEY, CDR2 SVGAGI, per germline. There are 15 residues in the CDR3. The CDR3 protein is CASSFSYYSNQPQHF. CDR3 coding DNA: TGTGCCAGCAGTTTCTCCTACTATAGCAATCAGCCCCAGCATTTT.

The chain is built from TRBV4-1 and TRBJ2-4; the match to TRBD2 covers 7 bases. Unmatched junction bases numbered 5, after V lost 0 bases and J lost 9 bases. CDR3 length equals 14 residues. The germline CDR1 and CDR2 sequences are MGHRA and YSYEKL. This CDR3 reads CASSQEGWGGIQYF. In nucleotides, the CDR3 is TGCGCCAGCAGCCAAGAAGGTTGGGGGGGCATTCAGTACTTC.

This chain joins TRBV7-9 and TRBJ1-1; D ambiguous. CDR1 SEHNR and CDR2 FQNEAQ come from the germline V gene (reference sequence). CDR3 length: 12 residues. V dropped 2 bases and J dropped 7 bases, with 8 bases sitting between them. The CDR3 reads CASSLLPSEAFF. The CDR3 DNA reads TGTGCCAGCAGCTTACTCCCCAGTGAAGCTTTCTTT.

The chain combines TRBV19 with TRBJ1-1, with 8 bases that match TRBD1. CDR3 length: 15 residues. Trimming removed 4 bases from V and 1 base from J; junction bases left unmatched: 5. CDR1 and CDR2 from the germline V gene are LNHDA and SQIVND (reference sequence). CDR3: CASSSFGTGNTEAFF. Here the CDR3 DNA reads TGTGCCAGTAGTAGCTTCGGGACAGGGAACACTGAAGCTTTCTTT.

The CDR3 DNA follows: TGTGCCAGCAGCTCAGCCGGGACTACTGTTGAAAAACTGTTTTTT. As protein: CASSSAGTTVEKLFF. The V and J genes are TRBV7-3 and TRBJ1-4, with D possibly being TRBD1 (5 bases). The V end was cut by 4 bases, the J end by 7 bases, with 16 bases between. CDR1 and CDR2 from the germline V gene are SGHTA and FQGTGA. The CDR3 runs 15 residues.

In its sample, this clone was seen a few times. V is TRBV2 and J is TRBJ1-1; 7 nucleotides match TRBD1. Per the germline V gene, CDR1 is SNHLY and CDR2 is FYNNEI. The CDR3 covers 15 residues. The V and J ends lost 7 bases and 0 bases, in that order; junction bases with no gene match: 8. This CDR3 reads CASTGTAVVNTEAFF. In DNA, the CDR3 is TGTGCCAGCACCGGGACAGCCGTCGTGAACACTGAAGCTTTCTTT. The full variable domain, with the rest looked up from reference TRBV2 and TRBJ1-1, is EPEVTQTPSHQVTQMGQEVILRCVPISNHLYFYWYRQILGQKVEFLVSFYNNEISEKSEIFDDQFSVERPDGSNFTLKIRSTKLEDSAMYFCASTGTAVVNTEAFFGQGTRLTVV.

This clone is a singleton in its sample. V gene TRBV7-3 combines with J gene TRBJ2-3; 15 nucleotides align to TRBD2. The CDR3 has 19 residues. Germline V lookup: CDR1 SGHTA, CDR2 FQGTGA. After removal of 8 bases from V and 3 bases from J, the junction contained 15 bases not matched to a gene. Written as DNA, the CDR3 is TGTGCCAGCGGATCGGGACTAGCGGGAGGTGCAGGTACTACAGATACGCAGTATTTT. Its protein product is CASGSGLAGGAGTTDTQYF. The full variable domain, rest sourced from reference TRBV7-3 and TRBJ2-3, is GAGVSQTPSNKVTEKGKYVELRCDPISGHTALYWYRQSLGQGPEFLIYFQGTGAADDSGLPNDRFFAVRPEGSVSTLKIQRTERGDSAVYLCASGSGLAGGAGTTDTQYFGPGTRLTVL.

This clone came up a few times. This CDR3 is CASSQDRRAGVLSEQFF. In DNA form, the CDR3 reads TGCGCCAGCAGCCAAGATCGGCGAGCGGGAGTGTTATCTGAGCAGTTCTTC. The chain is built from TRBV4-1 and TRBJ2-1, with 8 bases aligning to TRBD2. V was clipped by 0 bases and J by 9 bases; unmatched bases: 13. The CDR3 runs to 17 residues. The germline CDR1 and CDR2 sequences are MGHRA and YSYEKL.

The CDR3 DNA reads as TGTGCCAGCAGCTCGTACGGTGAAGCTTTCTTT. As protein: CASSSYGEAFF. The chain is built from TRBV11-2 and TRBJ1-1; unclear D gene. Trimming pared 4 bases from V and 7 bases from J, leaving 7 bases between. Germline CDR1 reads SGHAT; CDR2 reads FQNNGV. The CDR3 length is 11 residues.

This clone has more than one count but fewer than ten. CDR3 nucleotide sequence: TGTGCCACCTCTCGGGTAGGTGGAGGCACTGAAGCTTTCTTT. Amino acids: CATSRVGGGTEAFF. The rearrangement uses TRBV19 and TRBJ1-1; D call uncertain. The ends were cut back, 10 bases at V and 4 bases at J, with 19 bases in the middle. CDR1 LNHDA and CDR2 SQIVND come from the germline V gene (reference sequence). The CDR3 sequence is 14 residues long.

This clone has a handful of counts. The chain employs TRBV6-1 and TRBJ2-1; the D is unclear. V was shortened by 5 bases and J by 0 bases, with 8 bases between the two germline ends. The V gene's germline CDR1 is MNHNS and CDR2 SASEGT. The CDR3 loop spans 14 amino acids. The CDR3 DNA follows: TGTGCCAGCAGTCACATTGGCTCCTACAATGAGCAGTTCTTC. Its translation: CASSHIGSYNEQFF.

As regards this clone: Other DNA sequences from this sample encode an identical CDR3 as well. The chain employs TRBV27 and TRBJ1-1; no firm D call. This CDR3 region has 16 residues. Trimming pared 1 base from V and 4 bases from J, leaving 16 bases between. The germline gives CDR1 MNHEY, CDR2 SMNVEV (reference sequence). The CDR3 DNA follows: TGTGCCAGCAGTTTATTAGGAGGAAGGTCTATCACTGAAGCTTTCTTT. Protein sequence: CASSLLGGRSITEAFF.

This clone appeared a few times. The chain couples TRBV6-1 to TRBJ2-5, with a possible D match to TRBD1 (6 bases). CDR3 length equals 15 residues. Trimming took off 2 bases at V and 3 bases at J, with 13 bases between the two ends. In germline, CDR1 is MNHNS, CDR2 SASEGT. For the CDR3, the DNA is TGTGCCAGCAGTGAATTCTGGGACACAGAAGAGACCCAGTACTTC. Translating it yields CASSEFWDTEETQYF.

The chain joins TRBV9 to TRBJ2-7; a possible D gene is TRBD2 (6 bases). Between the trimmed V and J ends, which lost 3 bases and 0 bases, there was a span of 19 bases. Germline-derived CDR1 and CDR2 are SGDLS and YYNGEE. This CDR3 region has 17 residues. CDR3 coding DNA: TGTGCCAGCAGCGACCCGCGACGGGAGCCCGGCTCCTACGAGCAGTACTTC. Amino acids: CASSDPRREPGSYEQYF.